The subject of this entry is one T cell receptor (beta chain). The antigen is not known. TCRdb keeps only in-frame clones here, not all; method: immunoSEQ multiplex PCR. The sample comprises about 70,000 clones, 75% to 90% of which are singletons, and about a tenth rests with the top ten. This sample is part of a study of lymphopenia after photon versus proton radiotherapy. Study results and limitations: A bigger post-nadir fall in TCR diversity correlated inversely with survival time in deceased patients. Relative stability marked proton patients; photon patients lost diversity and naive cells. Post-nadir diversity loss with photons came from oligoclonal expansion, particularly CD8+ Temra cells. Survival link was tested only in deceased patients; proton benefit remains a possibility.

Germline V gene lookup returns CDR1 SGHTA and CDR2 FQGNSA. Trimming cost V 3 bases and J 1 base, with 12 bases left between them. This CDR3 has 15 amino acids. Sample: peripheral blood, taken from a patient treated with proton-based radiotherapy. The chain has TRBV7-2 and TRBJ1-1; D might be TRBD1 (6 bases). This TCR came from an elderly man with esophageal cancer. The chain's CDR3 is CASSFTGWGNTEAFF. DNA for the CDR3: TGTGCCAGCAGCTTTACAGGGTGGGGGAACACTGAAGCTTTCTTT.